Ten or more counts support the clone carrying this T cell receptor (beta chain). The V gene end was trimmed by 3 bases and the J gene end by 9 bases; junction bases not matched to a gene: 8. The CDR3 extends over 16 amino acids. Per germline, CDR1 MNHEY and CDR2 SMNVEV (reference sequence). The data were obtained in a study of T cells in Graves' hyperthyroidism and ophthalmopathy. There were TCR beta CDR3 regions amplified from RNA transcripts. The study used the HTBI primer set for a first-round RT-PCR of the TCR CDR3. TCRdb passed the multiplex PCR reads through MiXCR, listing each CDR3 protein once. This table has a few hundred thousand distinct CDR3 sequences, about 17% appearing once.

The sequencing input was blood. This chain connects TRBV27 to TRBJ2-1, with 13 bases lining up with TRBD2. This receptor was identified in a woman between 45 and 60 years old with Graves' hyperthyroidism. This CDR3 reads CASSFQRTSGSTEQFF. CDR3 coding DNA: TGTGCCAGCAGTTTCCAAAGGACTAGCGGGAGTACTGAGCAGTTCTTC.